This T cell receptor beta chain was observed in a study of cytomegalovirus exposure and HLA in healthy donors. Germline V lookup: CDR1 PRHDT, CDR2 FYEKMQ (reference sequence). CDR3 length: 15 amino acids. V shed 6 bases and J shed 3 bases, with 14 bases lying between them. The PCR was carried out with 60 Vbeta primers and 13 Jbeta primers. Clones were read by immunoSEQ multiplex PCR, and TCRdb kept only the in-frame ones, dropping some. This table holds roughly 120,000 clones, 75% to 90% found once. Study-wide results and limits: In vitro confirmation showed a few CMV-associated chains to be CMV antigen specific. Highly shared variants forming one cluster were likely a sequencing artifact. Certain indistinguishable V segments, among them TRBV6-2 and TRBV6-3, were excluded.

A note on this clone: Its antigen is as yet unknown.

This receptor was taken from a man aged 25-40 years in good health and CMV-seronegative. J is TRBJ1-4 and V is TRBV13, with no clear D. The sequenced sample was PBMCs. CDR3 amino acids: CASRDGGLANEKLFF. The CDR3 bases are TGTGCCAGCAGGGACGGAGGGCTAGCTAATGAAAAACTGTTTTTT.